The rows below give T cell receptor beta chains drawn from one sample of a study of regulatory T cells in long-lasting Graves disease. MiXCR, applied by TCRdb to the multiplex PCR reads, yields one record per CDR3 protein. The table has some 400,000 distinct CDR3 sequences, under 15% seen once. These data were also reused for a study on T cells in Graves' hyperthyroidism and ophthalmopathy.

The material was peripheral blood mononuclear cells (PBMCs), obtained at new diagnosis, from a patient treated with antithyroid drugs. These receptors were obtained from a woman in her thirties with Graves disease. Each CDR3 is given with its conserved first and last residue. The D gene is left open where the match is weak. Only some rows state a clone size, as once, few, many or a class for expanded clones.

>TRBJ2-7|TRBD1|many|TRBV10-2
TGCGCCAGCAGTGCTTCGACAGGGAAAACGGTGTGGGAGCAGTACTTC
CASSASTGKTVWEQYF
>TRBJ2-1|NA|many|TRBV12-3/TRBV12-4
TGTGCCAGCACCCCGGACTTCTACAATGAGCAGTTCTTC
CASTPDFYNEQFF
>TRBJ2-5|NA|NA|TRBV6-1
TGTGCCAGCGAGGGGGTAGGCCAAGAGACCCAGTACTTC
CASEGVGQETQYF
>TRBJ2-2|TRBD1|many|TRBV6-2/TRBV6-3
TGTGCCAGCAGTTACCCCATTCCGACAGGGGAATATCATTGGACCGGGGAGCTGTTTTTT
CASSYPIPTGEYHWTGELFF
>TRBJ2-3|NA|NA|TRBV30
TGTGCCTGGAGCCCCGTTTGGACAGCTTATTTCACAGATACGCAGTATTTT
CAWSPVWTAYFTDTQYF
>TRBJ2-7|NA|once|TRBV20-1
TGCAGTGCTTCCTGGCAGGGATACGAGCAGTACTTC
CSASWQGYEQYF
>TRBJ2-7|TRBD1|once|TRBV20-1
TGCAGTGCTAGTTCGACAGGGATCGCCTACGAGCAGTACTTC
CSASSTGIAYEQYF
>TRBJ2-1|TRBD2|many|TRBV5-6
TGTGCCAGCAGCCGGGGGACTACCAATGAGCAGTTCTTC
CASSRGTTNEQFF
>TRBJ1-1|NA|NA|TRBV7-8
TGTGCCAGCAGCCCCCGAAGGGTGGGGAACACTGAAGCTTTCTTT
CASSPRRVGNTEAFF
>TRBJ2-5|TRBD2|many|TRBV5-1
TGCGCCAGCAGCGATGGGACTAGCAAAGAGACCCAGTACTTC
CASSDGTSKETQYF
>TRBJ2-3|NA|many|TRBV6-1
TGTGCCAGCGGCAGACGCGTGGATACGCAGTATTTT
CASGRRVDTQYF
>TRBJ1-6|NA|few|TRBV7-9
TGTGCCATTACCGCGGGGGAAAGCTCTAAGGAACCCCTCCACTTT
CAITAGESSKEPLHF
>TRBJ1-1|NA|many|TRBV3-1
TGTGCCAGCAGCCAAGATACGGGGGACACTGAAGCTTTCTTT
CASSQDTGDTEAFF
>TRBJ2-3|NA|many|TRBV5-5
TGTGCCAGCAGCATCCTCTGGGACTTCACAGATACGCAGTATTTT
CASSILWDFTDTQYF
>TRBJ1-4|NA|many|TRBV11-2
TGTGCCAGCAGCCTCGAGGGGGACTACTCTAATGAAAAACTGTTTTTT
CASSLEGDYSNEKLFF
>TRBJ2-1|TRBD1|NA|TRBV3-1
TGTGCCATCAGCCAACCCCAGGGGGAGACCCAGTTCTTC
CAISQPQGETQFF
>TRBJ1-2|NA|many|TRBV5-1
TGCGCCAGCAGCTTACTTACAGCAAACTATGGCTACACCTTC
CASSLLTANYGYTF
>TRBJ1-4|NA|few|TRBV5-1
TGCGCCAGCAGCTTGAAACCAGAGGATGAAAAACTGTTTTTT
CASSLKPEDEKLFF
>TRBJ1-6|NA|few|TRBV13
TGTGCCAGCAGCGTGGAAAATTCACCCCTCCACTTT
CASSVENSPLHF
>TRBJ2-1|NA|NA|TRBV5-1
TGCGCCAGCAGCTTATCCGGGGTAGTGGTTGAGCAGTTCTTC
CASSLSGVVVEQFF
>TRBJ1-1|NA|once|TRBV7-2
TGTGCCAGCAGCTTAGTTTATCCGGGTGAAGCTTTCTTT
CASSLVYPGEAFF
>TRBJ1-1|NA|many|TRBV5-6
TGTGCCAGCATGGGGGGTTTGGGTGAAGCTTTCTTT
CASMGGLGEAFF
>TRBJ2-3|TRBD1|many|TRBV19
TGTGCCAGTAGTATCGGACAGGTCGGAGATACGCAGTATTTT
CASSIGQVGDTQYF
>TRBJ2-1|NA|many|TRBV20-1
TGCAGTGCTAGAGTTTACTATGAGCAGTTCTTC
CSARVYYEQFF
>TRBJ1-5|TRBD1|few|TRBV6-4
TGTGCCAGCACCACCCCGGGACAGCCCGGTTGTCTAAGCAATCAGCCCCAGCATTTT
CASTTPGQPGCLSNQPQHF
>TRBJ2-2|TRBD2|NA|TRBV7-9
TGTGCCAGCGCCTTCCTAGCGGCCAACACCGGGGAGCTGTTTTTT
CASAFLAANTGELFF
>TRBJ2-1|NA|few|TRBV13
TGTGCCAGCAGCTTAGGTCCGGGTCTAGCCGCAGGGGAATGGTACAATGAGCAGTTCTTC
CASSLGPGLAAGEWYNEQFF
>TRBJ1-1|NA|few|TRBV18
TGTGCCAGCTCACCCAACCGGGACATAAGCAACACTGAAGCTCTCTTT
CASSPNRDISNTEALF
>TRBJ2-3|NA|many|TRBV20-1
TGCAGTGCTAGAACTAGCTCGGGCTCAGATACGCAGTATTTT
CSARTSSGSDTQYF
>TRBJ1-1|NA|NA|TRBV14
TGTGCCAGCAGCCAAGATGGGCAACATGAAGCTTTCTTT
CASSQDGQHEAFF
>TRBJ1-5|NA|few|TRBV6-5
TGTGCCAGCAGTTCGTCCCCGGGGGCCGACAAGTATAGCAATCAGCCCCAGCATTTT
CASSSSPGADKYSNQPQHF
>TRBJ2-7|NA|few|TRBV5-6
TGTGCCAGCAGCCCGGACTTGGCGGCCACCTACGAGCAGTACTTC
CASSPDLAATYEQYF
>TRBJ1-1|NA|many|TRBV12-3/TRBV12-4
TGTGCCAGCAGTTTAATTAGGCGGTACACTGAAGCTTTCTTT
CASSLIRRYTEAFF
>TRBJ2-7|TRBD2|many|TRBV29-1
TGCAGCGTCCACTCGGGGGGCGAGCAGTACTTC
CSVHSGGEQYF
>TRBJ2-1|NA|many|TRBV5-1
TGCGCCAGCAGCTTGAAGTACTCGAGACTAGAAGGCTACAATGAGCAGTTCTTC
CASSLKYSRLEGYNEQFF
>TRBJ2-2|NA|few|TRBV3-1
TGTGCCAGCAGCCAAGTCGGGGAGCTGTTTTTT
CASSQVGELFF
>TRBJ2-3|NA|few|TRBV9
TGTGCCAGCAGCGTTTATACGGGAGAGGTGGCAGATACGCAGTATTTT
CASSVYTGEVADTQYF
>TRBJ2-2|TRBD2|NA|TRBV11-2
TGTGCCAGCAGCCCTCGTTTCGGACTAGCGGAGACCGGGGAGCTGTTTTTT
CASSPRFGLAETGELFF
>TRBJ2-6|NA|few|TRBV28
TGTGCCAGCAGTCCCCCTGACGGGTCTGGGGCCAACGTCCTGACTTTC
CASSPPDGSGANVLTF
>TRBJ1-4|TRBD1|few|TRBV5-4
TGTGCCAGCAGCTCGGGGGACAGGGGGTCGACCGACCTGGCCCGGAAACTGTTTTTT
CASSSGDRGSTDLARKLFF
>TRBJ1-3|NA|few|TRBV19
TGTGCCAGTGGGTCTGCAGGGACCGGAAACACCATATATTTT
CASGSAGTGNTIYF
>TRBJ1-2|NA|many|TRBV20-1
TGCAGTGCGAAGAGCGGTACAGACGCACCTGGCTACACCTTC
CSAKSGTDAPGYTF
>TRBJ1-2|NA|NA|TRBV6-1
TGTGCCAGCAGGCGGGGGCCACAGATTCTTGGCTACACCTTC
CASRRGPQILGYTF
>TRBJ2-5|NA|many|TRBV2
TGTGCCAGCAGGCCGGACTTTTCTGTAGAGACCCAGTACTTC
CASRPDFSVETQYF
>TRBJ2-6|NA|many|TRBV11-2
TGTGCCAGCAGCTCTGAGGGGTTGCGGGCCAACGTCCTGACTTTC
CASSSEGLRANVLTF
>TRBJ2-2|NA|many|TRBV5-1
TGCGCCAGCAGCTTGGTGCAGACCACCGGGGAGCTGTTTTTT
CASSLVQTTGELFF
>TRBJ2-7|TRBD2|many|TRBV24-1
TGTGCCACCAGTGACTCTACCGGGACTAGCGGGAGGTACGAGCAGTACTTC
CATSDSTGTSGRYEQYF
>TRBJ2-3|TRBD2|NA|TRBV28
TGTGCCAGCAGTTTAGGCGGTTTCCAAGCGGGAGGGCCGACAGATACGCAGTATTTT
CASSLGGFQAGGPTDTQYF
>TRBJ2-4|NA|NA|TRBV3-1
TGTGCCAGCAGCCAAAGCGGACTAGCCAAAAACATTCAGTACTTC
CASSQSGLAKNIQYF
>TRBJ1-1|TRBD1|many|TRBV6-1
TGTGCCAGCAGATTATCTTCCAGGGGGCACACTGAAGCTTTCTTT
CASRLSSRGHTEAFF
>TRBJ1-6|NA|NA|TRBV7-9
TGTGCCAGCACCTCCGAACAGTCCTATTCACCCCTCCACTTT
CASTSEQSYSPLHF
>TRBJ1-6|NA|NA|TRBV5-6
TGTGCCAGCAGCGCAGGAAGTTCACCCCTCCACTTT
CASSAGSSPLHF
>TRBJ2-1|TRBD2|many|TRBV12-3/TRBV12-4
TGTGCCAGCAGTTCCCTAGCGGGAGATTACAATGAGCAGTTCTTC
CASSSLAGDYNEQFF
>TRBJ2-5|NA|many|TRBV11-2
TGTGCCAGCAGCTTAGTTGGCCAGGGGCTAAAAGAGACCCAGTACTTC
CASSLVGQGLKETQYF